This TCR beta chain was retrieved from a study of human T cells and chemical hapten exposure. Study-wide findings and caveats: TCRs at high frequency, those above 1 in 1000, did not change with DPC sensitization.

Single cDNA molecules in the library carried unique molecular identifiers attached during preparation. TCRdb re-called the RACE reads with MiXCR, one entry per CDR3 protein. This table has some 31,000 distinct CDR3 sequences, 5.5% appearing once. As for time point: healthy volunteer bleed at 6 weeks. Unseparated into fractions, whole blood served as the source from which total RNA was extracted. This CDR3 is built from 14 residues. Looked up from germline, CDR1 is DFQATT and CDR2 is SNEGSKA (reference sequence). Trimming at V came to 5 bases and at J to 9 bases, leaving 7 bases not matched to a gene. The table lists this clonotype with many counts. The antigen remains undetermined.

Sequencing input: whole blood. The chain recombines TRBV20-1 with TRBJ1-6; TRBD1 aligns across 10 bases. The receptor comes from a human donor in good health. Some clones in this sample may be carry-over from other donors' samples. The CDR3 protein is CSALRDRGSSPLHF. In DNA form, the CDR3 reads TGCAGTGCTTTAAGGGACAGGGGCAGTTCACCCCTCCACTTT.